The 18 T cell receptor beta chains reported below all come from one sample, sequenced in a study of beta chain features in type 1 diabetes. Study outcomes and limitations: Across all four CD4+ subsets, people with type 1 diabetes showed modestly shorter TCRB CDR3s.

These receptors are not linked to any known antigen. The study reverse transcribed the entire isolated RNA, so it sequenced expressed TCRB transcripts. Produced via immunoSEQ multiplex PCR; TCRdb's table is partial and in-frame only. The sample has 20,000 to 25,000 clones, 55% to 70% seen once. Sequencing was performed on stem cell memory CD4+ T cells from blood. The receptors derive from a woman aged 40 to 55 with type 1 diabetes.

Turning to this clone: One end of the junction varies from germline; a read error may be responsible. The same CDR3 is also encoded by other DNA sequences in this sample. This rearrangement joins TRBV7-2 to TRBJ2-7, with D perhaps matching TRBD2 (7 bases). The germline V gene has CDR1 SGHTA and CDR2 FQGNSA. The CDR3 length is 15 residues. The CDR3 coding sequence is TGCGCCAGCAGCTTGGCGGGGGCGAGGATTGGGGAGCAGTACTTC. As protein: CASSLAGARIGEQYF.

V gene TRBV25-1 combines with J gene TRBJ2-1; the D gene is possibly TRBD2 (6 bases). V lost 4 bases and J lost 9, with 19 bases in between. The length of the CDR3 is 15 residues. Germline CDR1 MGHDK, CDR2 SYGVNS. The CDR3 is CASSGGGVGWREQFF. The CDR3 region has the DNA TGTGCCAGCAGTGGGGGCGGGGTCGGATGGCGTGAGCAGTTCTTC.

This clone was seen more than once but under ten times. The chain carries TRBV5-4 and TRBJ2-3; 7 bases fit TRBD1. Germline CDR1 is SGHNT and CDR2 is YYREEE (reference sequence). The CDR3 has 16 residues. Losses at the gene ends were 4 bases for V and 0 bases for J; bases not matched to a gene: 8. CDR3 loop: CASSLWDSPSTDTQYF. CDR3 in DNA: TGTGCCAGCAGCCTTTGGGACAGCCCAAGCACAGATACGCAGTATTTT.

The chain employs TRBV19 and TRBJ2-1; 9 bases are a match to TRBD2. V lost 3 bases to trimming and J lost 4 bases; unmatched junction nucleotides: 7. Looked up from germline, CDR1 is LNHDA and CDR2 is SQIVND (reference sequence). The CDR3 has 16 amino acids. DNA of the CDR3: TGTGCCAGTAGTATGTTGGTAGCGGGAGCATACAATGAGCAGTTCTTC. It codes for CASSMLVAGAYNEQFF.

The chain links TRBV28 to TRBJ1-5; TRBD1 agrees at 7 bases. Germline CDR1 and CDR2: MDHEN and SYDVKM. The V segment lost 6 bases and the J segment 1 base; nucleotides outside the gene matches: 6. This CDR3 has 15 amino acids. The CDR3 spells CASSRDSGSNQPQHF. CDR3 sequence (DNA): TGTGCCAGCAGCAGGGACAGTGGGAGCAATCAGCCCCAGCATTTT.

J is TRBJ1-1 and V is TRBV28; weak D call: TRBD1 (6 bases). Trimming pared 4 bases from V and 1 base from J, leaving 13 bases between. Germline CDR1 MDHEN, CDR2 SYDVKM. CDR3 length equals 15 residues. Here the CDR3 reads CASSYGKTGNTEAFF. The CDR3 DNA reads as TGTGCCAGCAGTTATGGGAAGACAGGGAACACTGAAGCTTTCTTT.

As DNA, the CDR3 is TGTGCCTGGAGTGGCGGGACAGGCTGGGGTGAGCAGTTCTTC. This translates into CAWSGGTGWGEQFF. J is TRBJ2-1 and V is TRBV30; 8 bases are shared with TRBD1. The CDR3 runs to 14 residues. Germline loops: CDR1 GTSNPN, CDR2 SVGIG (reference sequence). V lost 1 base and J lost 9; bases outside the gene matches: 8.

The genes are TRBV28 and TRBJ2-1, with D unresolved. Germline CDR1 is MDHEN and CDR2 is SYDVKM. This CDR3 spans 15 amino acids. V dropped 5 bases and J dropped 2 bases, with 13 bases sitting between them. DNA for the CDR3: TGTGCCAGCAGTCCCCCCCCAGCGACCTACAATGAGCAGTTCTTC. Its translation: CASSPPPATYNEQFF.

The genes are TRBV6-5 and TRBJ2-7; a weak D match, TRBD1 (6 bases). Germline CDR1 is MNHEY and CDR2 is SVGAGI. The CDR3 sequence is 15 residues long. Trimming cost V 2 bases and J 4 bases, with 15 bases left between them. CDR3 protein: CASSYNARGWYEQYF. CDR3 nucleotide sequence: TGTGCCAGCAGTTACAACGCCAGGGGTTGGTACGAGCAGTACTTC.

This sequence joins TRBV7-9 and TRBJ1-1, with 7 bases matching TRBD1. V lost 5 bases, J lost 0 bases, and 3 bases stayed unmatched. CDR1 and CDR2 (germline): SEHNR, FQNEAQ (reference sequence). The CDR3 extends over 14 amino acids. In DNA, the CDR3 is TGTGCCAGCAGCCCACAGGGGATGAACACTGAAGCTTTCTTT. Translating gives CASSPQGMNTEAFF.

The V and J genes are TRBV6-6 and TRBJ1-4, with 11 bases matching TRBD1. The germline V gene encodes CDR1 MNHNY and CDR2 SVGAGI (reference sequence). After removal of 5 bases from V and 3 bases from J, the junction contained 5 bases not matched to a gene. The CDR3 runs to 16 residues. In nucleotides, the CDR3 is TGTGCCAGCAGTCTCGGACAGGGGGCAGCTAATGAAAAACTGTTTTTT. Translated, it gives CASSLGQGAANEKLFF.

The chain employs TRBV7-2 and TRBJ1-1; D is ambiguous. CDR3 length equals 16 residues. V was shortened by 3 bases and J by 1 base, with 15 bases between the two germline ends. Germline V gene lookup returns CDR1 SGHTA and CDR2 FQGNSA. The CDR3 sequence is CASSFRVRGPNTEAFF. DNA for the CDR3: TGTGCCAGCAGCTTTAGGGTAAGAGGGCCGAACACTGAAGCTTTCTTT.

The rearrangement links TRBV5-1 to TRBJ2-3, with 7 bases matching TRBD2. With 2 bases clipped from V and 6 bases from J, the junction kept 6 bases outside the gene matches. CDR1 SGHRS and CDR2 YFSETQ come from the germline V gene. CDR3 length: 14 residues. The CDR3 coding sequence is TGCGCCAGCAGCTTCGGGGGGAGATCGGATACGCAGTATTTT. The encoded protein is CASSFGGRSDTQYF.

Only a few counts were recorded for this clone. The chain links TRBV4-2 to TRBJ2-6; D is possibly TRBD1 (6 bases). Trimming took 4 bases from V and 2 from J, leaving 9 bases between them. Germline V gene lookup returns CDR1 LGHNA and CDR2 YNFKEQ. The CDR3 loop spans 15 amino acids. DNA for the CDR3: TGTGCCAGCAGCCCGGACAGCACTGGGGCCAACGTCCTGACTTTC. This gives the protein CASSPDSTGANVLTF.

The V call is TRBV5-1, the J call TRBJ2-5; 10 bases are a match to TRBD1. CDR3 size: 15 residues. Germline CDR1 is SGHRS and CDR2 is YFSETQ. The junction had 7 bases not matched to a gene; V was cut back by 3 bases and J by 5 bases. In nucleotides, the CDR3 is TGCGCCAGCAGCTCTACCGGGACAGGGGCGGAGACCCAGTACTTC. It encodes CASSSTGTGAETQYF.

There are a few counts of this clone. V is TRBV7-3 and J is TRBJ2-1; tentatively, D is TRBD1 (5 bases). The ends were cut back, 2 bases at V and 6 bases at J, with 5 bases in the middle. CDR1 and CDR2 from the germline V gene are SGHTA and FQGTGA. CDR3 length equals 12 residues. The CDR3 DNA follows: TGTGCCAGCAGCTTACAGGGCAATGAGCAGTTCTTC. This sequence encodes CASSLQGNEQFF.

The genes are TRBV7-3 and TRBJ1-1, with D tentatively TRBD1 (5 bases). The CDR3 totals 14 residues. Germline V gene data show CDR1 as SGHTA and CDR2 as FQGTGA. Between the trimmed V and J ends, which lost 2 bases and 4 bases, there was a span of 11 bases. The CDR3 sequence is CASSLVGGATEAFF. The CDR3 coding sequence is TGTGCCAGCAGCTTAGTCGGAGGGGCCACTGAAGCTTTCTTT.

The chain carries TRBV28 and TRBJ2-1, with D uncertain. Trimming left V 6 bases short and J 8 bases short, with 20 bases between. Germline values: CDR1 MDHEN, CDR2 SYDVKM. The CDR3 covers 15 residues. CDR3 protein: CASSLDIPKMDEQFF. In DNA form, the CDR3 reads TGTGCCAGCAGCCTAGATATTCCGAAGATGGATGAGCAGTTCTTC.